The following is a T cell receptor beta chain sequence with its context. Its antigen is not known. The data stem from a study of T cell responses to AZD1222 COVID-19 vaccine. Measured with immunoSEQ multiplex PCR; TCRdb has only the in-frame clones, and not every one. The sample gives around 80,000 clones, around nine tenths of which show up once; approximately 11% is in the top ten. CDR1 and CDR2 from the germline V gene are SGHAT and FQNNGV. V lost 5 bases, J lost 0 bases, and 15 bases stayed unmatched. This CDR3 has 18 residues. Regarding the study as a whole: An increase in Spike-specific TCR breadth and depth was observed after two AZD1222 doses. The study identified only five to seven AZD1222 recipients as seropositive at baseline.

The origin of this receptor is an adult in good health. The sample consisted of peripheral blood, taken on day 0 of AZD1222 vaccination. The chain couples TRBV11-2 to TRBJ1-2; 7 nucleotides agree with TRBD1. CDR3 sequence: CASSPLPGQPQSNYGYTF. As DNA, the CDR3 is TGTGCCAGCAGCCCATTACCGGGACAGCCTCAATCTAACTATGGCTACACCTTC. Combining the CDR3 with reference TRBV11-2 and TRBJ1-2 gives the whole variable domain EAGVAQSPRYKIIEKRQSVAFWCNPISGHATLYWYQQILGQGPKLLIQFQNNGVVDDSQLPKDRFSAERLKGVDSTLKIQPAKLEDSAVYLCASSPLPGQPQSNYGYTFGSGTRLTVV.